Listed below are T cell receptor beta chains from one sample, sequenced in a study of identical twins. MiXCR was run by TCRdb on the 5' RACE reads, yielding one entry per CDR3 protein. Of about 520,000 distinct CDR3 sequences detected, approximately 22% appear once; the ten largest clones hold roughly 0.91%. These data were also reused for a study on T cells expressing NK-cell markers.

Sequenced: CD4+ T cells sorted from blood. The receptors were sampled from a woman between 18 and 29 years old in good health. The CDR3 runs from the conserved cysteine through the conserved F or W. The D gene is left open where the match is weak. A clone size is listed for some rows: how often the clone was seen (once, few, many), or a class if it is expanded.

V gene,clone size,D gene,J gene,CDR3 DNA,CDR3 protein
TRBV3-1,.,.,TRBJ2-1,TGTGCCAGCAGCCCCGGTCTAGGGCACCGCAATGAGCAGTTCTTC,CASSPGLGHRNEQFF
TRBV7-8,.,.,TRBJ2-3,TGTGCCAGCAGCTTGAAAAGAGGCACAGATACGCAGTATTTT,CASSLKRGTDTQYF
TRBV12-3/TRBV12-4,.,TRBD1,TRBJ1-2,TGTGCCAGCAGGGAAACAGGGGCGAACTACTACTATGGCTACACCTTC,CASRETGANYYYGYTF
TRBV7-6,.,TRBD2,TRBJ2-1,TGTGCCAGCAGCGAAGGGACTACCGTCGGGGGTGAGCAGTTCTTC,CASSEGTTVGGEQFF
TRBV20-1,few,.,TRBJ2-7,TGCAGTGCTAGTCCCCCGGCGAGGGGTCGGGACGAGCAGTACTTC,CSASPPARGRDEQYF
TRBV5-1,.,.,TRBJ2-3,TGCGCCAGCAGCTTGGACAGGGCGAATACGCAGTATTTT,CASSLDRANTQYF
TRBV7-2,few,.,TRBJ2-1,TGTGCCAGCAGCTTAAACGTCGGGCTCTACAATGAGCAGTTCTTC,CASSLNVGLYNEQFF
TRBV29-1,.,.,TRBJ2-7,TGCAGCGTTGAAATGGGACATACTGACCTGTACTTC,CSVEMGHTDLYF
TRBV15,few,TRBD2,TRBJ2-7,TGTGCCACCAGCAGAGATCCCGGGACTAGCTTATACGAGCAGTACTTC,CATSRDPGTSLYEQYF
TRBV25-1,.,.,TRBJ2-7,TGTGCCAGCAGTGCATTAGCGGCTGCCTACGAGCAGTACTTC,CASSALAAAYEQYF
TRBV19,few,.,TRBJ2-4,TGTGCCAGTAGTACCTTTCAGGGGCCCAAAAACATTCAGTACTTC,CASSTFQGPKNIQYF
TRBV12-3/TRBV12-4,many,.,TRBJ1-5,TGTGCCAGCAGTAGGGCGGTTGGGCCTAATCAGCCCCAGCATTTT,CASSRAVGPNQPQHF
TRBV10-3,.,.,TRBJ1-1,TGTGCCATCAGTCAGGGGACTGAAGCTTTCTTT,CAISQGTEAFF
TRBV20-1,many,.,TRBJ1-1,TGCAGTGCTAAGCGGGGGGGCGGGGGCACTGAAGCTTTCTTT,CSAKRGGGGTEAFF
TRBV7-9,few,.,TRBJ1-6,TGTGCCAGCAGCGAGAACACAGCTAATTCACCCCTCCACTTT,CASSENTANSPLHF
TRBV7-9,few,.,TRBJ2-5,TGTGCCAGCAGCTTGCAGGGAGAGGGTTCTGAGACCCAGTACTTC,CASSLQGEGSETQYF
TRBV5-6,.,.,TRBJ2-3,TGTGCCAGCAGCTACGGAGATTTTAGCACAGATACGCAGTATTTT,CASSYGDFSTDTQYF
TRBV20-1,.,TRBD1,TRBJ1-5,TGCAGTGCTAGATGGACAGGGGGAGAGCCCCAGCATTTT,CSARWTGGEPQHF
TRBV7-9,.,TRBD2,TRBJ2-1,TGTGCCAGCTTAAGAAAGCGGGACGATGAGCAGTTCTTC,CASLRKRDDEQFF
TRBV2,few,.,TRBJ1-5,TGTGCCAGCAGGGACAAAAATAGCAATCAGCCCCAGCATTTT,CASRDKNSNQPQHF
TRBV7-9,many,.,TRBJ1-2,TGTGCCAGCAGCCCCGGCGATGTCATCTATGGCTACACCTTC,CASSPGDVIYGYTF
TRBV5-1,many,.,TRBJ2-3,TGCGCCAGCAGCTTGGAAGGGGGGACTAGCACAGATACGCAGTATTTT,CASSLEGGTSTDTQYF
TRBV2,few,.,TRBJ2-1,TGTGCCAGCAGTGGCCAGAGGACCTACAATGAGCAGTTCTTC,CASSGQRTYNEQFF